Presented here are 10 T cell receptor beta chains from one specimen sequenced in a study of cytomegalovirus exposure and HLA in healthy donors. TCRdb's copy holds only in-frame clones and misses some; the assay was immunoSEQ multiplex PCR. The sample carries roughly 86,000 clones, 96% recorded once. The sample consisted of PBMCs. The receptors were gathered from a man aged 18 to 29 in good health and CMV-seropositive.

J is TRBJ2-1 and V is TRBV30; weak D call: TRBD1 (5 bases). V was shortened by 8 bases and J by 2 bases, with 19 bases between the two germline ends. The CDR3 length is 15 residues. Germline V gene sequence: CDR1 GTSNPN, CDR2 SVGIG (reference sequence). The CDR3 reads CAGKGNSLPYNEQFF. The CDR3 nucleotides are TGTGCCGGAAAGGGGAACAGCCTACCCTACAATGAGCAGTTCTTC.

The V gene is TRBV19, the J gene TRBJ2-7; weak D call: TRBD1 (6 bases). The V end was cut by 5 bases, the J end by 2 bases, with 16 bases between. This CDR3 is 15 amino acids long. Germline assignment: CDR1 LNHDA and CDR2 SQIVND (reference sequence). This CDR3 is CASSVGAGAAYEQYF. CDR3 sequence (DNA): TGTGCCAGTAGTGTCGGGGCAGGGGCGGCCTACGAGCAGTACTTC.

The V and J genes are TRBV10-3 and TRBJ2-3, with 7 bases identical to TRBD2. The CDR3 sequence is 13 residues long. V trimming: 6 bases; J trimming: 3 bases; junction bases outside the gene matches: 3. CDR1 is ENHRY, CDR2 SYGVKD, per germline. CDR3 sequence: CAISSGGTDTQYF. Written as DNA, the CDR3 is TGTGCCATCAGCTCGGGGGGAACAGATACGCAGTATTTT.

This chain links TRBV6-4 with TRBJ2-1; D unclear. CDR3 length equals 15 residues. Germline V CDR1 and CDR2: MRHNA, SNTAGT. V lost 6 bases and J lost 0, with 12 bases in between. The CDR3 DNA sequence: TGTGCCAGCAGCCTGGAGCCGGGCTCCTACAATGAGCAGTTCTTC. Translated: CASSLEPGSYNEQFF.

This clone was seen only once. This chain uses TRBV6-1 with TRBJ2-7, with 7 positions matching TRBD1. The V segment lost 6 bases and the J segment 3 bases; nucleotides outside the gene matches: 8. Germline loops: CDR1 MNHNS, CDR2 SASEGT. This CDR3 contains 14 residues. Here the CDR3 reads CASSVLQGIYEQYF. In nucleotides, the CDR3 is TGTGCCAGCAGCGTATTACAGGGGATCTACGAGCAGTACTTC.

This CDR3 reads CAWGPGRSEKLFF. For the CDR3, the DNA is TGTGCCTGGGGACCCGGGAGGAGTGAAAAACTGTTTTTT. This chain uses TRBV30 with TRBJ1-4, with D hard to call. There are 13 residues in the CDR3. Trimming removed 5 bases at V and 7 bases at J, with 14 bases between. The germline CDR1 and CDR2 sequences are GTSNPN and SVGIG (reference sequence).

V is TRBV9 and J is TRBJ2-5, with 8 bases that match TRBD2. The V gene end was trimmed by 2 bases and the J gene end by 5 bases; junction bases not matched to a gene: 5. Germline V CDR1 and CDR2: SGDLS, YYNGEE. The CDR3 is 14 residues long. This chain's CDR3 is CASSVETSDETQYF. CDR3 coding DNA: TGTGCCAGCAGCGTCGAGACTAGCGACGAGACCCAGTACTTC.

The V and J genes are TRBV21-1 and TRBJ2-3; the D segment call TRBD2 is taken from the table without a DNA check. TRBV21-1 is given as a pseudogene. The CDR3 sequence is 16 residues long. The CDR3 loop reads CASSKDWTIYTDTQYF. The CDR3 nucleotides are TGTGCCAGCAGCAAAGATTGGACTATCTACACAGATACGCAGTATTTT.

This chain connects TRBV5-1 to TRBJ2-7; the match to TRBD2 covers 16 bases. The V segment lost 4 bases and the J segment 4 bases; nucleotides outside the gene matches: 8. This CDR3 comprises 17 residues. The V gene's germline CDR1 is SGHRS and CDR2 YFSETQ. The CDR3 loop reads CASSLGTSGRARYEQYF. The DNA for the CDR3 is TGCGCCAGCAGCCTAGGGACTAGCGGGAGGGCAAGGTACGAGCAGTACTTC.

The chain carries TRBV29-1 and TRBJ2-2; TRBD1 matches at 7 bases. V shed 4 bases, J shed 5 bases, and the junction held 7 bases outside the gene matches. This CDR3 comprises 14 residues. Germline CDR1 reads SQVTM; CDR2 reads ANQGSEA. The CDR3 DNA follows: TGCAGCGTTGGCCCTTTACAGGGGACCGGGGAGCTGTTTTTT. This codes for CSVGPLQGTGELFF.